This is a list of T cell receptor beta chains from one sample in a study of radiation and T cells in renal cell carcinoma. Sequenced by immunoSEQ multiplex PCR; TCRdb stores in-frame clones only, minus some. The table records approximately 86,000 clones, 85% of them present only once. The sample was blood, taken from a patient whose treatment included radiotherapy and nephrectomy. The origin of the receptors is a man aged 50 to 60 with renal cell carcinoma. CDR3s include the opening cysteine and the closing phenylalanine or tryptophan. Fields, in order: V gene, J gene, clone size, D gene, CDR3 DNA, CDR3 protein. D genes are given only for firm matches. Some rows mark clone size as missing; the rest say once, few, many or name a class of expanded clone.

v_call: TRBV7-9; j_call: TRBJ1-4; clone_size: NA; d_call: TRBD1; cdr3_nt: TGTGCCAGCAGCCCGGGACAGTCAACTAATGAAAAACTGTTTTTT; cdr3_aa: CASSPGQSTNEKLFF
v_call: TRBV23-1; j_call: TRBJ2-7; clone_size: NA; d_call: NA; cdr3_nt: TGCGCCAGCAGTCAATCTTTGAAAGGGACCGCCTACGAGCAGTACTTC; cdr3_aa: CASSQSLKGTAYEQYF
v_call: TRBV7-9; j_call: TRBJ1-2; clone_size: NA; d_call: NA; cdr3_nt: TGTGCCAGCAGCTTTCGCTCTGGCTACACCTTC; cdr3_aa: CASSFRSGYTF
v_call: TRBV5-5; j_call: TRBJ1-3; clone_size: NA; d_call: NA; cdr3_nt: TGTGCCAGCAGACTATCCGCGGTGTCTGGAAACACCATATATTTT; cdr3_aa: CASRLSAVSGNTIYF
v_call: TRBV2; j_call: TRBJ1-3; clone_size: NA; d_call: NA; cdr3_nt: TGTGCCAGCAGTGAACAACCGGGGGGCACTGGAAACACCATATATTTT; cdr3_aa: CASSEQPGGTGNTIYF
v_call: TRBV6-5; j_call: TRBJ1-4; clone_size: NA; d_call: NA; cdr3_nt: TGTGCCAGCCGCATTGGGCAGGGGAATGAAAAACTGTTTTTT; cdr3_aa: CASRIGQGNEKLFF
v_call: TRBV7-9; j_call: TRBJ2-7; clone_size: NA; d_call: TRBD2; cdr3_nt: TGTGCCAGCGGGAGCGGGGGTGGCGAGCAGTACTTC; cdr3_aa: CASGSGGGEQYF
v_call: TRBV7-2; j_call: TRBJ1-2; clone_size: NA; d_call: NA; cdr3_nt: TGTGCCAGCAGCTTATTGGGGACCAGCTATGGCTACACCTTC; cdr3_aa: CASSLLGTSYGYTF
v_call: TRBV2; j_call: TRBJ2-3; clone_size: once; d_call: TRBD2; cdr3_nt: TGTGCCAGCAGTGAAGAGCCGCGGGGGGGCACAGATACGCAGTATTTT; cdr3_aa: CASSEEPRGGTDTQYF
v_call: TRBV7-2; j_call: TRBJ1-3; clone_size: NA; d_call: NA; cdr3_nt: TGTGCCAGCAGCTTAGGATTGGAAAACACCATATATTTT; cdr3_aa: CASSLGLENTIYF
v_call: TRBV6-1; j_call: TRBJ1-2; clone_size: NA; d_call: NA; cdr3_nt: TGTGCCAGCAGTGAAGCGCGTAACAGACTGAACTATGGCTACACCTTC; cdr3_aa: CASSEARNRLNYGYTF
v_call: TRBV10-3; j_call: TRBJ2-1; clone_size: NA; d_call: NA; cdr3_nt: TGTGCCACCGCCGGGGGTACTCACAATGAGCAGTTCTTC; cdr3_aa: CATAGGTHNEQFF
v_call: TRBV14; j_call: TRBJ2-3; clone_size: NA; d_call: NA; cdr3_nt: TGTGCCAGCAGCCCCGTCAGTGTGGCAAGCACAGATACGCAGTATTTT; cdr3_aa: CASSPVSVASTDTQYF
v_call: TRBV7-2; j_call: TRBJ2-7; clone_size: NA; d_call: NA; cdr3_nt: TGTGCCAGCAGCCCATCCGTGTGGGGGGAATCCTACGAGCAGTACTTC; cdr3_aa: CASSPSVWGESYEQYF
v_call: TRBV18; j_call: TRBJ1-1; clone_size: NA; d_call: TRBD1; cdr3_nt: TGTGCCAGCTCCCGAAAAACAGGGGAGGGTGAAGCTTTCTTT; cdr3_aa: CASSRKTGEGEAFF
v_call: TRBV28; j_call: TRBJ1-5; clone_size: few; d_call: TRBD1; cdr3_nt: TGTGCCAGCAGTTTCCAGGGACAGGACTATCAGCCCCAGCATTTT; cdr3_aa: CASSFQGQDYQPQHF
v_call: TRBV5-1; j_call: TRBJ1-2; clone_size: NA; d_call: NA; cdr3_nt: TGCGCCAGCAGCTTGGAGCTAGGACATTATGGCTACACCTTC; cdr3_aa: CASSLELGHYGYTF
v_call: TRBV29-1; j_call: TRBJ2-3; clone_size: NA; d_call: TRBD2; cdr3_nt: TGCAGCGTGGGGACTAGCGGGAGCGGGGGAGATACGCAGTATTTT; cdr3_aa: CSVGTSGSGGDTQYF
v_call: TRBV19; j_call: TRBJ2-7; clone_size: NA; d_call: NA; cdr3_nt: TGTGCCAGTAGTAACAGGGCGGGCGAGCAGTACTTC; cdr3_aa: CASSNRAGEQYF
v_call: TRBV27; j_call: TRBJ2-7; clone_size: NA; d_call: NA; cdr3_nt: TGTGCCAGCAGTTTAGGCAGGGTCAGAGGCGAGCAGTACTTC; cdr3_aa: CASSLGRVRGEQYF
v_call: TRBV2; j_call: TRBJ2-2; clone_size: NA; d_call: NA; cdr3_nt: TGTGCCAGCAGTGGACAGGTCACCGGGGAGCTGTTTTTT; cdr3_aa: CASSGQVTGELFF
v_call: TRBV28; j_call: TRBJ1-4; clone_size: NA; d_call: NA; cdr3_nt: TGTGCCTCGGCAGCAGCAACTAATGAAAAACTGTTTTTT; cdr3_aa: CASAAATNEKLFF
v_call: TRBV4-1; j_call: TRBJ2-1; clone_size: once; d_call: NA; cdr3_nt: TGCGCCAGCAGCCAAGATCTTAGCTACAATGAGCAGTTCTTC; cdr3_aa: CASSQDLSYNEQFF